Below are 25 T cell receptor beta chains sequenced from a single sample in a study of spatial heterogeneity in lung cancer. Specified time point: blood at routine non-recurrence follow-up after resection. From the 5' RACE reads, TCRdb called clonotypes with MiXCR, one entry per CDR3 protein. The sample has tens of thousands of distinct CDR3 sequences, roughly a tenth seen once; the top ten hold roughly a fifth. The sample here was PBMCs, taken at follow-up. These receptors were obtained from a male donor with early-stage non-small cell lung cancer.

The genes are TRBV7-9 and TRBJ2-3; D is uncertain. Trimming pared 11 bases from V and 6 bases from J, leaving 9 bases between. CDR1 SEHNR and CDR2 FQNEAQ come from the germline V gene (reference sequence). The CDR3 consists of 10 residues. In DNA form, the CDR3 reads TGTGCCGTTCGGCGCGATACGCAGTATTTT. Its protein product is CAVRRDTQYF.

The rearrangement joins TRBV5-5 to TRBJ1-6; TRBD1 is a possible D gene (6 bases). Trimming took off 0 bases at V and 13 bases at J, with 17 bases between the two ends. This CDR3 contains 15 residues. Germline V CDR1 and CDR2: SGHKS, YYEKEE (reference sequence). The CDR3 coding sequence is TGTGCCAGCAGCTTGGAAAGAGGACAGTCCTTCCCCCTCCACTTT. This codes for CASSLERGQSFPLHF.

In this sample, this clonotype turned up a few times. This CDR3 reads CASSRASGGRTSTDTQYF. The CDR3 DNA reads TGTGCCAGCAGCAGGGCTAGCGGGGGTCGCACTAGCACAGATACGCAGTATTTT. The chain carries TRBV21-1 and TRBJ2-3; the table gives TRBD2 as D, unverified against the DNA. TRBV21-1 is labeled a pseudogene. The CDR3 is 18 residues long.

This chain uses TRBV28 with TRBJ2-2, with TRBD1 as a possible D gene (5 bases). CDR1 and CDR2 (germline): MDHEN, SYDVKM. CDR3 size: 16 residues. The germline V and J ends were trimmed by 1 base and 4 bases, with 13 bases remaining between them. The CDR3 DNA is TGTGCCAGCAGTTTATTTCCAGGGCGTGGCACCGGGGAGCTGTTTTTT. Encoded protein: CASSLFPGRGTGELFF. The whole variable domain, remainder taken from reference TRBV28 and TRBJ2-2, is DVKVTQSSRYLVKRTGEKVFLECVQDMDHENMFWYRQDPGLGLRLIYFSYDVKMKEKGDIPEGYSVSREKKERFSLILESASTNQTSMYLCASSLFPGRGTGELFFGEGSRLTVL.

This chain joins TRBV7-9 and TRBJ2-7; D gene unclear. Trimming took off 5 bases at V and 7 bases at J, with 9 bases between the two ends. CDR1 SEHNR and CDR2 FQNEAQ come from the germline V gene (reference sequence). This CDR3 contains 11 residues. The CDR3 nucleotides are TGTGCCAGCAGCCTAAGAGGAGAGCAGTACTTC. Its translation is CASSLRGEQYF.

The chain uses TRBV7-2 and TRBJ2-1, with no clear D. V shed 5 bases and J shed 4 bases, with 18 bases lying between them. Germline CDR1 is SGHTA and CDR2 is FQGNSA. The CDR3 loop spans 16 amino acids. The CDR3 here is CASSILPAISYNEQFF. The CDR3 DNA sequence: TGTGCCAGCAGCATACTTCCGGCGATAAGTTACAATGAGCAGTTCTTC.

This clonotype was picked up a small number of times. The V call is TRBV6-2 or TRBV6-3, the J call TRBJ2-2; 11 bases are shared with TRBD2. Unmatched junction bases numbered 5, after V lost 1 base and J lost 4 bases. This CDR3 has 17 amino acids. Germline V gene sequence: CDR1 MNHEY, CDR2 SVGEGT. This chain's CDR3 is CASSYYKLAGGTGELFF. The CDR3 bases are TGTGCCAGCAGTTACTACAAGCTAGCGGGGGGCACCGGGGAGCTGTTTTTT.

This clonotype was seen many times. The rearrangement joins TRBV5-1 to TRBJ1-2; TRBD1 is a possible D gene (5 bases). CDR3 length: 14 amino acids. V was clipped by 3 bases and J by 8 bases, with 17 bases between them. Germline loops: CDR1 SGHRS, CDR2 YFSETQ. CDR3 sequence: CASSSPPTVSGYTF. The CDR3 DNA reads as TGCGCCAGCAGCTCCCCTCCGACAGTTTCCGGCTACACCTTC. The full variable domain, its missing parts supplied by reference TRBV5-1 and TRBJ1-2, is KAGVTQTPRYLIKTRGQQVTLSCSPISGHRSVSWYQQTPGQGLQFLFEYFSETQRNKGNFPGRFSGRQFSNSRSEMNVSTLELGDSALYLCASSSPPTVSGYTFGSGTRLTVV.

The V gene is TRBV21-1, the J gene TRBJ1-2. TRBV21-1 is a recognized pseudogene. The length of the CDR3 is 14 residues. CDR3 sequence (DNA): TGTGCCAGCAGCAAAGTGGTCGGCCGGTATGGCTACACCTTC. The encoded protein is CASSKVVGRYGYTF.

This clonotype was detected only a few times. The CDR3 loop reads CASSRLNQETQYF. Here the CDR3 DNA reads TGTGCCAGCAGCCGACTGAACCAAGAGACCCAGTACTTC. The V gene is TRBV6-1, the J gene TRBJ2-5, with D unclear. CDR3 size: 13 residues. Trimming pared 6 bases from V and 0 bases from J, leaving 8 bases between. The germline V gene has CDR1 MNHNS and CDR2 SASEGT.

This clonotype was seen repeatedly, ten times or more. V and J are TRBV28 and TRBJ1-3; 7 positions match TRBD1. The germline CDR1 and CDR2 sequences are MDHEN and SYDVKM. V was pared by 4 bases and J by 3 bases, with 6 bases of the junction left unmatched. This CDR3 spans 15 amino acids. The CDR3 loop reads CASSSLGTDGNTIYF. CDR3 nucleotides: TGTGCCAGCAGTTCCCTCGGGACAGATGGAAACACCATATATTTT.

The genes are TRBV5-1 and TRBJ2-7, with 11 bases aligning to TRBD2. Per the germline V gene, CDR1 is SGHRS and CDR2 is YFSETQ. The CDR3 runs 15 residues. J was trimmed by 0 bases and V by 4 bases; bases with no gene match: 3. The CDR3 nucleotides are TGCGCCAGCAGCGTGACTAGCGGGGTCTCCTACGAGCAGTACTTC. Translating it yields CASSVTSGVSYEQYF. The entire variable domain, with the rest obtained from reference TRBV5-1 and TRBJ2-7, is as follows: KAGVTQTPRYLIKTRGQQVTLSCSPISGHRSVSWYQQTPGQGLQFLFEYFSETQRNKGNFPGRFSGRQFSNSRSEMNVSTLELGDSALYLCASSVTSGVSYEQYFGPGTRLTVT.

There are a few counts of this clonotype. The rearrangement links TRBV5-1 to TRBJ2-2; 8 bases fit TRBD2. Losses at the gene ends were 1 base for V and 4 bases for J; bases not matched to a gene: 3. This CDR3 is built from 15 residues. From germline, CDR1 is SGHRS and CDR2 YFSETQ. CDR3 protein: CASSLLAGGTGELFF. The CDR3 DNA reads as TGCGCCAGCAGCTTGCTAGCGGGTGGCACCGGGGAGCTGTTTTTT.

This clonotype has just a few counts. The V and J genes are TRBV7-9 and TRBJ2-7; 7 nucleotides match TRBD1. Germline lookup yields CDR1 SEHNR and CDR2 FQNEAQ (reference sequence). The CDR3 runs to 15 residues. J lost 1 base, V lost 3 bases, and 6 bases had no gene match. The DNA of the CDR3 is TGTGCCAGCAGCTTGCCGGGACAGATATCCTACGAGCAGTACTTC. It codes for CASSLPGQISYEQYF.

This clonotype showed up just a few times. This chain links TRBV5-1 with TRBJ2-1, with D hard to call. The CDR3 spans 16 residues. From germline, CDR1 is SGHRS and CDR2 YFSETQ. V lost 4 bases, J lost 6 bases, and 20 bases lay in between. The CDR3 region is CASSPLQWAEGNEQFF. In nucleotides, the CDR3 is TGCGCCAGCAGCCCATTACAGTGGGCTGAAGGCAATGAGCAGTTCTTC.

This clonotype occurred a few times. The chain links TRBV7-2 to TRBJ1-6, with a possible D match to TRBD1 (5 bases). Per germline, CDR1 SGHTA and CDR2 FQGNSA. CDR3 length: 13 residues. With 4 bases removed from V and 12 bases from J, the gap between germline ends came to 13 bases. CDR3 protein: CASSSRALLPLHF. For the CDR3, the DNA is TGTGCCAGCAGCTCCAGGGCCCTCTTACCCCTCCACTTT.

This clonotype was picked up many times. The CDR3 DNA sequence: TGTGCCAGCAGCCAGTATTCTAGCGGGGGGACCCAAGAGACCCAGTACTTC. This encodes CASSQYSSGGTQETQYF. This chain uses TRBV4-2 with TRBJ2-5, with TRBD2 matching 11 bases. The CDR3 spans 17 residues. The germline gives CDR1 LGHNA, CDR2 YNFKEQ. The ends lost 3 bases at V and 1 base at J; junction bases unmatched: 7.

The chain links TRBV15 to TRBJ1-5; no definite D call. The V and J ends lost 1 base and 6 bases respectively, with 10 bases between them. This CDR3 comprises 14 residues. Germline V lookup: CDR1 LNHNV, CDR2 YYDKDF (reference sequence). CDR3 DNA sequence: TGTGCCACCAGCAGAGGAGTCGTAGGTCAGCCCCAGCATTTT. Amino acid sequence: CATSRGVVGQPQHF.

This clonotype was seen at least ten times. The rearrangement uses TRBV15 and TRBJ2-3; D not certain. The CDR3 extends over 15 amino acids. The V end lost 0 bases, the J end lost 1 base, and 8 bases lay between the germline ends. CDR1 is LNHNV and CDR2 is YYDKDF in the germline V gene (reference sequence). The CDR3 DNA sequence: TGTGCCACCAGCAGAGATGTGGGCCGCACAGATACGCAGTATTTT. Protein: CATSRDVGRTDTQYF. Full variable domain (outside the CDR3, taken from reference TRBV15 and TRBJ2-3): DAMVIQNPRYQVTQFGKPVTLSCSQTLNHNVMYWYQQKSSQAPKLLFHYYDKDFNNEADTPDNFQSRRPNTSFCFLDIRSPGLGDTAMYLCATSRDVGRTDTQYFGPGTRLTVL.

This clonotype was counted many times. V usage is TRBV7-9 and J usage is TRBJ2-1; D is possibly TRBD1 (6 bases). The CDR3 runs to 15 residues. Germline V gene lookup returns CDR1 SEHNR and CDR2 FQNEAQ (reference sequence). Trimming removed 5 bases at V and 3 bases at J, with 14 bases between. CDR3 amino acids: CASSEGDIRYNEQFF. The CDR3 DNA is TGTGCCAGCAGCGAGGGGGACATCCGCTACAATGAGCAGTTCTTC.

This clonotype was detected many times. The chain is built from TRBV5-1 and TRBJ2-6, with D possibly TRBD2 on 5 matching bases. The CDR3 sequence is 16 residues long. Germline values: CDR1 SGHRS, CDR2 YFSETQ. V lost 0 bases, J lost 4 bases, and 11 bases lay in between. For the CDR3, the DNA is TGCGCCAGCAGCTTGGGAGGGCTACCCGGGGCCAACGTCCTGACTTTC. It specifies CASSLGGLPGANVLTF.

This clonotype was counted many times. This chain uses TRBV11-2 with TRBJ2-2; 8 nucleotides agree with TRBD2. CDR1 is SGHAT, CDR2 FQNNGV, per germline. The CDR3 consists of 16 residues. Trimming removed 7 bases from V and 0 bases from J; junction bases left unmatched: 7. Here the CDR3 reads CASTPHGGANTGELFF. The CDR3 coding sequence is TGTGCCAGCACCCCTCACGGGGGGGCGAACACCGGGGAGCTGTTTTTT.

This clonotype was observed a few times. CDR3 nucleotides: TGCGCCAGCAGCCAGAGGGGCCAGGGCTACGAGCAGTACTTC. The encoded protein is CASSQRGQGYEQYF. V usage is TRBV4-1 and J usage is TRBJ2-7, with D possibly being TRBD1 or TRBD2 (5 bases each). Trimming took 3 bases from V and 3 from J, leaving 12 bases between them. CDR3 length equals 14 residues. Germline values: CDR1 MGHRA, CDR2 YSYEKL.

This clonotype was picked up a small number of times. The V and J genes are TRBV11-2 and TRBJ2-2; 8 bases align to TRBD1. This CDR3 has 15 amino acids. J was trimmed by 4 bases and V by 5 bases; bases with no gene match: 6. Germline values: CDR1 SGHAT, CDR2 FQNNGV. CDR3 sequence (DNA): TGTGCCAGCAGCCCGGACAGGGACGGCACCGGGGAGCTGTTTTTT. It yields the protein CASSPDRDGTGELFF.

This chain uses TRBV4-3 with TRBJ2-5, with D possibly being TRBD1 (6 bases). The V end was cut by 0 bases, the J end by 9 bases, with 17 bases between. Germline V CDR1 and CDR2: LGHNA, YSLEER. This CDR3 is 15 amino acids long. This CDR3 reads CASSQDRGLAAAQYF. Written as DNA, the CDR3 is TGCGCCAGCAGCCAAGACAGGGGCCTCGCTGCGGCCCAGTACTTC.